This entry is about one T cell receptor (beta chain). The antigen remains unidentified. The data are from a study of blood T cells in healthy people across ages. It was with a sample-barcoded 5' primer and a J-beta primer mix that a second PCR of about 7 to 12 cycles was run. TCRdb called the 5' RACE reads again in MiXCR, with one record for every CDR3 protein. The sample carries fewer than 1,000,000 distinct CDR3 sequences, 40% to 50% recorded once. Overall study findings and caveats: Higher diversity and more naive CD4+ cells were features of long-lived donors, compared to aged donors. Changes seen in expanded clonotypes were possibly confounded by donor CMV status left unknown.

Isolating PBMCs gave at least 6 million of these cells per sample. There are 13 residues in the CDR3. Germline V CDR1 and CDR2: LNHNV, YYDKDF (reference sequence). J is TRBJ2-7 and V is TRBV15; 9 bases fit TRBD1. TRBJ2-5 explains the end of the DNA better; the J call may be wrong. The receptor comes from a man between 60 and 75 years old in good health. Input material: blood. The CDR3 region has the DNA TGTGCCACCAGCGACAGGGGGGGGGAGACCCAGTACTTC. Translated: CATSDRGGETQYF.